The 5 T cell receptor beta chains below come from one sample, sequenced in a study of regulatory T cells in long-lasting Graves disease. Time point meaning: newly diagnosed GD, antithyroid drugs for less than 3 months. The TCR library was made from RNA that had been extracted from PBMCs in TRIzol. The authors built TCR beta libraries using iRepertoire HTBI primers and Arm-PCR of CDR3 regions. Via MiXCR, TCRdb re-called the multiplex PCR reads, giving one row per CDR3 protein. Of more than 300,000 distinct CDR3 sequences listed, 15% are singletons. Sequences were derived from peripheral blood mononuclear cells (PBMCs), sampled at new diagnosis, from a patient treated with antithyroid drugs. The receptors shown here come from a female donor with Graves disease.

The V gene is TRBV28, the J gene TRBJ1-1; D might be TRBD1 (6 bases). Germline assignment: CDR1 MDHEN and CDR2 SYDVKM. The germline V and J ends were trimmed by 4 bases and 0 bases, with 15 bases remaining between them. There are 16 residues in the CDR3. The CDR3 DNA sequence: TGTGCCAGCAGTTCACAGGGATTACGAATGAACACTGAAGCTTTCTTT. Its translation: CASSSQGLRMNTEAFF.

CDR3 nucleotides: TGCGCTTCCCAGTCCGGGGGCGGGACTGAAGCTTTCTTT. This encodes CASQSGGGTEAFF. The chain combines TRBV5-1 with TRBJ1-1; possibly TRBD1 for D (6 bases). The CDR3 spans 13 residues. Germline CDR1 is SGHRS and CDR2 is YFSETQ.

This clonotype was observed at least ten times. This chain joins TRBV6-2 or TRBV6-3 and TRBJ2-1, with 8 positions matching TRBD1. Germline V gene sequence: CDR1 MNHEY, CDR2 SVGEGT. This CDR3 comprises 15 residues. The J segment lost 7 bases and the V segment lost 6 bases, leaving 11 bases of the junction unmatched. In nucleotides, the CDR3 is TGTGCCAGCAGAGGGGGTGGACAGGGCATGAATGAGCAGTTCTTC. This encodes CASRGGGQGMNEQFF.

For the CDR3, the DNA is TGCGCCAGCAGCGGCGGTAGTGTATGGGGGCGAGGGGTGAACACTGAAGCTTTCTTT. Amino acid sequence: CASSGGSVWGRGVNTEAFF. J is TRBJ1-1 and V is TRBV10-2, with D maybe TRBD1 (6 bases). The germline V gene has CDR1 WSHSY and CDR2 SAAADI. Between the trimmed V and J ends, which lost 6 bases and 0 bases, there was a span of 26 bases. There are 19 residues in the CDR3.

This clonotype was recorded at least ten times. This chain connects TRBV24-1 to TRBJ2-1; D possibly corresponds to TRBD2 (6 bases). Trimming removed 7 bases from V and 0 bases from J, with 15 bases in between. The CDR3 runs 16 residues. Germline V gene lookup returns CDR1 KGHDR and CDR2 SFDVKD. The DNA for the CDR3 is TGTGCCACCAGCTCCTCGGGACTGAACTCCTACAATGAGCAGTTCTTC. It translates to CATSSSGLNSYNEQFF.